The present TCR beta chain was sequenced within a study of cytomegalovirus exposure and HLA in healthy donors. Turning to the study itself: As an earlier analysis found, about 179 million T cells yielded over 95 million unique TCR beta sequences.

Germline V gene lookup returns CDR1 SQVTM and CDR2 ANQGSEA. Between the trimmed V and J ends, which lost 4 bases and 8 bases, there was a span of 5 bases. This CDR3 is built from 10 residues. Regarding the study as a whole: The Asian-associated ancestry cluster reportedly had fewer N-insertions than the roughly 670-donor mean in a later analysis. According to the study, 160 or so TCR beta chains were cytomegalovirus-associated.

To note about this clone: Its antigen is not known.

Researchers ran the PCR with 60 Vbeta and 13 Jbeta primers. The assay was immunoSEQ multiplex PCR, and TCRdb's table has in-frame clones only and misses some. The data contain about 100,000 clones, roughly 80% of them singletons. The V and J genes are TRBV29-1 and TRBJ1-4; the D is unclear. This TCR came from a man in his forties in good health and CMV-seropositive. What was sequenced was PBMCs. The CDR3 nucleotides are TGCAGCGTTGGTGAGGAAAAACTGTTTTTT. This translates into CSVGEEKLFF.